This T cell receptor beta chain was identified during a study of blood T cell repertoires in COVID-19. In the study overall: COVID-19 samples collected from the United States, Italy and Spain covered acute and convalescent phases.

Produced via immunoSEQ multiplex PCR; TCRdb's table is partial and in-frame only. The data show about 16,000 clones, with more than 75% seen just once and around 16% held by the top ten. Germline V gene data show CDR1 as MGHRA and CDR2 as YSYEKL. The CDR3 has 14 amino acids. Trimming left V 4 bases short and J 6 bases short, with 12 bases between. This rearrangement joins TRBV4-1 to TRBJ2-2, with D possibly TRBD2 on 5 matching bases. Material: peripheral blood. This clonotype originated in a human donor in a cohort sampled during active COVID-19. The CDR3 spells CASSRQAAAGELFF. In DNA, the CDR3 is TGCGCCAGCAGCCGTCAAGCGGCGGCCGGGGAGCTGTTTTTT.